Below are 22 T cell receptor beta chains sequenced from a single sample in a study of long-term antiretroviral therapy in people with HIV. Version v3.0 of the immunoSEQ assay was performed at survey level. Sequencing was performed with immunoSEQ multiplex PCR; in TCRdb, only in-frame clones are kept and a portion is missing. Among 20,000 to 30,000 clones listed, roughly 85% were seen once. This material consisted of unsorted PBMCs, taken 2.3 years after starting antiretroviral therapy. Source of these receptors: a man in his forties with HIV.

The J gene is TRBJ2-1, the V gene TRBV7-9; 9 nucleotides agree with TRBD2. The J segment lost 4 bases and the V segment lost 1 base, leaving 8 bases of the junction unmatched. CDR1 is SEHNR and CDR2 is FQNEAQ in the germline V gene (reference sequence). The CDR3 has 17 amino acids. CDR3 protein: CASSLGSGSISYNEQFF. For the CDR3, the DNA is TGTGCCAGCAGCTTAGGTAGCGGGAGTATTTCGTACAATGAGCAGTTCTTC.

The chain combines TRBV5-4 with TRBJ1-2, with D maybe TRBD1 (5 bases). The length of the CDR3 is 17 residues. The V and J ends lost 4 bases and 0 bases respectively, with 19 bases between them. The germline CDR1 and CDR2 sequences are SGHNT and YYREEE (reference sequence). The CDR3 spells CASSRWGLADSNYGYTF. The CDR3 DNA reads TGTGCCAGCAGCCGTTGGGGCCTGGCAGATTCTAACTATGGCTACACCTTC.

This rearrangement joins TRBV25-1 to TRBJ1-4; TRBD1 matches 8 bases. CDR1 is MGHDK, CDR2 SYGVNS, per germline. The V gene end was trimmed by 7 bases and the J gene end by 8 bases; junction bases not matched to a gene: 3. There are 12 residues in the CDR3. The CDR3 sequence is CASTDRGEKLFF. The CDR3 nucleotides are TGTGCCAGCACCGACAGGGGCGAAAAACTGTTTTTT. Filled out from reference TRBV25-1 and TRBJ1-4, the complete variable domain reads EADIYQTPRYLVIGTGKKITLECSQTMGHDKMYWYQQDPGMELHLIHYSYGVNSTEKGDLSSESTVSRIRTEHFPLTLESARPSHTSQYLCASTDRGEKLFFGSGTQLSVL.

The rearrangement joins TRBV5-5 to TRBJ2-5; tentative D call: TRBD2 (6 bases). V was clipped by 0 bases and J by 4 bases, with 16 bases between them. The germline V gene has CDR1 SGHKS and CDR2 YYEKEE (reference sequence). The CDR3 sequence is 16 residues long. CDR3 coding DNA: TGTGCCAGCAGCTTGGCCGAAGGTAGCGGCGGAGAGACCCAGTACTTC. It translates to CASSLAEGSGGETQYF.

This clone has only one observation. The chain employs TRBV5-1 and TRBJ1-4; D is unclear. The CDR3 is made up of 14 amino acids. V was shortened by 1 base and J by 5 bases, with 9 bases between the two germline ends. CDR1 and CDR2 from the germline V gene are SGHRS and YFSETQ. The CDR3 region has the DNA TGCGCCAGCAGCTTGTTCCCAGGAAATGAAAAACTGTTTTTT. It specifies CASSLFPGNEKLFF.

This clone ranks as medium-sized. This chain connects TRBV6-1 to TRBJ1-2; tentatively, D is TRBD1 (5 bases). V was cut by 3 bases and J by 0 bases, with 17 bases left in between. Looked up from germline, CDR1 is MNHNS and CDR2 is SASEGT. This CDR3 has 17 amino acids. The CDR3 is CASSDLVGTLANYGYTF. The DNA for the CDR3 is TGTGCCAGCAGTGATCTTGTGGGGACGTTAGCTAACTATGGCTACACCTTC.

This clone was seen only once. The genes are TRBV11-2 and TRBJ2-1, with TRBD1 matching 9 bases. The length of the CDR3 is 15 residues. Germline loops: CDR1 SGHAT, CDR2 FQNNGV. Losses at the gene ends were 1 base for V and 2 bases for J; bases not matched to a gene: 0. CDR3 in amino acids: CASSLGTGAYNEQFF. In DNA, the CDR3 is TGTGCCAGCAGCTTAGGGACAGGGGCCTACAATGAGCAGTTCTTC.

The chain couples TRBV9 to TRBJ1-1, with D possibly TRBD1 on 5 matching bases. The CDR3 loop spans 17 amino acids. Germline assignment: CDR1 SGDLS and CDR2 YYNGEE. V lost 0 bases and J lost 11, with 26 bases in between. The CDR3 spells CASSVEGPGGTAKRAFF. The DNA for the CDR3 is TGTGCCAGCAGCGTAGAGGGGCCGGGGGGGACTGCCAAGCGGGCTTTCTTT.

The gene calls are TRBV6-1 and TRBJ1-5; TRBD1 aligns across 7 bases. The CDR3 extends over 19 amino acids. Trimming removed 4 bases from V and 0 bases from J; junction bases left unmatched: 15. In germline, CDR1 is MNHNS, CDR2 SASEGT. Here the CDR3 DNA reads TGTGCCAGCAGTGGCTCATCTACAGGGGTGGGGTATAGCAATCAGCCCCAGCATTTT. It is translated as CASSGSSTGVGYSNQPQHF.

The chain employs TRBV19 and TRBJ2-1; TRBD1 aligns across 10 bases. Unmatched junction bases numbered 3, after V lost 6 bases and J lost 1 base. This CDR3 contains 15 residues. Germline loops: CDR1 LNHDA, CDR2 SQIVND (reference sequence). The CDR3 sequence: CASSRGQGSYNEQFF. The CDR3 coding sequence is TGTGCCAGTAGCCGGGGACAGGGGTCCTACAATGAGCAGTTCTTC.

The genes are TRBV5-1 and TRBJ2-1, with a weak D call TRBD2 (6 bases). The CDR3 spans 16 residues. Trimming took 4 bases from V and 4 from J, leaving 18 bases between them. Germline CDR1 SGHRS, CDR2 YFSETQ. The CDR3 DNA is TGCGCCAGCAGCGACCGACCGGGAGTTAGTTACAATGAGCAGTTCTTC. It translates to CASSDRPGVSYNEQFF. Variable domain in full (rest from reference TRBV5-1 and TRBJ2-1): KAGVTQTPRYLIKTRGQQVTLSCSPISGHRSVSWYQQTPGQGLQFLFEYFSETQRNKGNFPGRFSGRQFSNSRSEMNVSTLELGDSALYLCASSDRPGVSYNEQFFGPGTRLTVL.

The rearrangement joins TRBV6-5 to TRBJ1-1; D uncertain. V lost 0 bases to trimming and J lost 5 bases, with 10 bases between them. The CDR3 length is 14 residues. From germline, CDR1 is MNHEY and CDR2 SVGAGI. CDR3 amino acids: CASSYSGLGTEAFF. DNA for the CDR3: TGTGCCAGCAGTTACTCGGGCCTAGGGACTGAAGCTTTCTTT.

V gene TRBV6-5 combines with J gene TRBJ2-2, with 7 bases that match TRBD2. Germline-derived CDR1 and CDR2 are MNHEY and SVGAGI. J was trimmed by 7 bases and V by 0 bases; bases with no gene match: 8. The CDR3 is 16 residues long. The CDR3 protein is CASSYSRTRMIGELFF. CDR3 DNA sequence: TGTGCCAGCAGTTACTCACGGACTAGAATGATCGGGGAGCTGTTTTTT.

The J gene is TRBJ2-1, the V gene TRBV11-3; 10 positions match TRBD1. Germline lookup yields CDR1 SGHNT and CDR2 YENEEA. The trim removed 5 bases at V and 6 bases at J, leaving 7 bases unmatched. The CDR3 totals 15 residues. The CDR3 region has the DNA TGTGCCAGCAGCCTAAGACAGGGGGCTCTCAATGAGCAGTTCTTC. Translating it yields CASSLRQGALNEQFF.

The rearrangement uses TRBV19 and TRBJ1-3; D unresolved. Germline V gene lookup returns CDR1 LNHDA and CDR2 SQIVND (reference sequence). V dropped 4 bases and J dropped 7 bases, with 5 bases sitting between them. This CDR3 contains 11 residues. CDR3 nucleotide sequence: TGTGCCAGTAGTACCCTCAACACCATATATTTT. This translates into CASSTLNTIYF.

The chain employs TRBV15 and TRBJ2-7; D is perhaps TRBD1 (6 bases). Germline CDR1 and CDR2: LNHNV and YYDKDF (reference sequence). Trimming cost V 5 bases and J 4 bases, with 18 bases left between them. The CDR3 length is 15 residues. The CDR3, as DNA: TGTGCCACCAGCTTACAGCGTGCAGGGGCTTACGAGCAGTACTTC. It encodes CATSLQRAGAYEQYF.

This clone was detected once. V usage is TRBV18 and J usage is TRBJ1-5, with D possibly matching TRBD1 (5 bases). V dropped 2 bases and J dropped 7 bases, with 9 bases sitting between them. The germline CDR1 and CDR2 sequences are KGHSH and LQKENI. This CDR3 spans 13 amino acids. This chain's CDR3 is CASSPGGTQPQHF. The CDR3 DNA reads as TGTGCCAGCTCACCAGGGGGGACCCAGCCCCAGCATTTT.

This chain uses TRBV18 with TRBJ2-1; D could derive from TRBD1 or TRBD2 (6 bases each). Looked up from germline, CDR1 is KGHSH and CDR2 is LQKENI. V was clipped by 1 base and J by 9 bases, with 7 bases between them. The CDR3 has 12 amino acids. The CDR3 protein is CASSPQGGEQFF. CDR3 DNA sequence: TGTGCCAGCTCACCACAGGGGGGTGAGCAGTTCTTC.

This chain joins TRBV6-1 and TRBJ2-3, with D hard to call. The CDR3 is made up of 13 amino acids. Trimming cost V 0 bases and J 7 bases, with 8 bases left between them. Germline V CDR1 and CDR2: MNHNS, SASEGT. The CDR3 region has the DNA TGTGCCAGCAGTGAAGCTTGGCGGAATACGCAGTATTTT. It specifies CASSEAWRNTQYF.

The rearrangement joins TRBV6-7 to TRBJ2-7; D is unclear. TRBV6-7 is classed as an ORF, of uncertain function. The CDR3 runs 10 residues. Trimming took 5 bases from V and 6 from J, leaving 5 bases between them. The CDR3 here is CASSPREQYF. The CDR3 DNA is TGTGCCAGCAGTCCCCGCGAGCAGTACTTC.

The chain combines TRBV5-1 with TRBJ2-2, with D unclear. This CDR3 is 13 amino acids long. The germline V gene encodes CDR1 SGHRS and CDR2 YFSETQ. Trimming stripped 6 bases from V and 1 base from J, with 7 bases between. The CDR3 loop is CASMGQNTGELFF. CDR3 coding DNA: TGCGCCAGCATGGGCCAGAACACCGGGGAGCTGTTTTTT.

This clone is a singleton in its sample. This chain connects TRBV2 to TRBJ1-3, with D unclear. Germline assignment: CDR1 SNHLY and CDR2 FYNNEI. The CDR3 contains 16 residues. V was cut by 3 bases and J by 0 bases, with 12 bases left in between. The CDR3 loop is CASSEGRTRSGNTIYF. The CDR3, as DNA: TGTGCCAGCAGTGAGGGAAGGACGCGCTCTGGAAACACCATATATTTT.